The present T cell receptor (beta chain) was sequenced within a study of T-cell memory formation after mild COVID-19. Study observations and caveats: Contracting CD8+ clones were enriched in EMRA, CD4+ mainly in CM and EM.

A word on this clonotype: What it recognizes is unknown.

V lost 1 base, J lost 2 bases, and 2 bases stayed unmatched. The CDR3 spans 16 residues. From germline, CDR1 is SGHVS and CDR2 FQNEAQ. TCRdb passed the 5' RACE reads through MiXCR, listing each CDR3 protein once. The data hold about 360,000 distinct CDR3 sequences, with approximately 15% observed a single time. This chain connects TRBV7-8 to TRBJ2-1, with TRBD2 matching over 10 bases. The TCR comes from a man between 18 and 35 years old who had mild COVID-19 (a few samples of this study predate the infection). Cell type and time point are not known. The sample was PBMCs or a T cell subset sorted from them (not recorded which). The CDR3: CASSLERGGPYNEQFF. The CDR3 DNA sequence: TGTGCCAGCAGCTTAGAGCGGGGGGGCCCCTACAATGAGCAGTTCTTC.